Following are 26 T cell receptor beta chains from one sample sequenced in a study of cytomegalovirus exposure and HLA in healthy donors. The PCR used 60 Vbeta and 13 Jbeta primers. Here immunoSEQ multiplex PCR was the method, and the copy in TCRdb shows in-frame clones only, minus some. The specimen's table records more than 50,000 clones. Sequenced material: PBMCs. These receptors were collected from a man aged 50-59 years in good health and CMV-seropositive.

CDR3 bases: TGTGCCAGCAGCTTAGGAGGGAACAGCAATCAGCCCCAGCATTTT. It encodes CASSLGGNSNQPQHF. This rearrangement joins TRBV7-2 to TRBJ1-5; D uncertain. This CDR3 has 15 amino acids. Between the trimmed V and J ends, which lost 1 base and 1 base, there was a span of 8 bases. CDR1 is SGHTA, CDR2 FQGNSA, per germline.

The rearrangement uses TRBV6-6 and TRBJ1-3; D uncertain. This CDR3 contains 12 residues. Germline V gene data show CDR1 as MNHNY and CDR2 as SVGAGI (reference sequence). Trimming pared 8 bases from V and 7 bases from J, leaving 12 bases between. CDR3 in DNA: TGTGCCAGCCTGGGTTGGGCGAACACCATATATTTT. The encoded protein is CASLGWANTIYF.

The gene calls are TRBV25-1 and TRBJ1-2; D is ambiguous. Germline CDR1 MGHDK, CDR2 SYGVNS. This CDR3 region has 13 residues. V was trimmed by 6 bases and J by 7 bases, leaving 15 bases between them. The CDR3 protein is CASSPEWGGGYTF. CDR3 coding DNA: TGTGCCAGCAGCCCAGAATGGGGAGGTGGCTACACCTTC.

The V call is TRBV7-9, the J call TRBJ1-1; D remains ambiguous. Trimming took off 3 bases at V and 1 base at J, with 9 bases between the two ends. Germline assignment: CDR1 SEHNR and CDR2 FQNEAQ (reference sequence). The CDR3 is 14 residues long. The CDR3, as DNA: TGTGCCAGCAGCTTCTCGGGTCAGAACACTGAAGCTTTCTTT. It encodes CASSFSGQNTEAFF.

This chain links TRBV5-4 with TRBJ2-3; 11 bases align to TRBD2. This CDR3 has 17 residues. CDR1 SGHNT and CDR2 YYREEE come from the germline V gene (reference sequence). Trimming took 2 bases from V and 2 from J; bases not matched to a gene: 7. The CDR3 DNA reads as TGTGCCAGCAGCTTTACCCCGGGACTAGCGGACACAGATACGCAGTATTTT. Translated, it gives CASSFTPGLADTDTQYF.

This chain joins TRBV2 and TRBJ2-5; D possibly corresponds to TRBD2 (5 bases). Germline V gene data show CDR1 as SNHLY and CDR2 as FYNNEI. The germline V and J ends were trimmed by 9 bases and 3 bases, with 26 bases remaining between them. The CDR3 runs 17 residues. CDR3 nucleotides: TGTGCCAGTAAGTGGGATTTCTCCGGGGAAGGAAAAGAGACCCAGTACTTC. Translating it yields CASKWDFSGEGKETQYF.

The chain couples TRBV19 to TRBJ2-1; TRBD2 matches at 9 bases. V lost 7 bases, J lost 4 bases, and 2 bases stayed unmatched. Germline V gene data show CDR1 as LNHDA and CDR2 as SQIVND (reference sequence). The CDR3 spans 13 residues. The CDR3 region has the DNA TGTGCCAGTAAAGGACTAGCGTACAATGAGCAGTTCTTC. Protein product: CASKGLAYNEQFF.

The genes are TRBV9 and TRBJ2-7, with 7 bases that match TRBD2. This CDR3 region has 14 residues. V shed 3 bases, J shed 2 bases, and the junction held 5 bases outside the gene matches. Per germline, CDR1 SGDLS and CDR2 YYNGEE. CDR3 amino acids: CASSGRDYAYEQYF. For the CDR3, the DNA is TGTGCCAGCAGCGGACGGGACTACGCCTACGAGCAGTACTTC.

The CDR3 region is CASSLGPLAAYEQYF. CDR3 DNA sequence: TGTGCCAGCAGCTTAGGGCCACTAGCGGCCTACGAGCAGTACTTC. This sequence joins TRBV7-8 and TRBJ2-7; 8 positions agree with TRBD2. Germline V gene sequence: CDR1 SGHVS, CDR2 FQNEAQ. The V gene end was trimmed by 1 base and the J gene end by 2 bases; junction bases not matched to a gene: 4. CDR3 size: 15 residues.

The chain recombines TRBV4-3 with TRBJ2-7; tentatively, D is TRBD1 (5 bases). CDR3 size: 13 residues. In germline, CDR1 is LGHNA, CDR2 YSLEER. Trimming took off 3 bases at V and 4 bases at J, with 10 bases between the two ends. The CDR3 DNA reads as TGCGCCAGCAGCCAGGTTAGGGGTTACGAGCAGTACTTC. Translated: CASSQVRGYEQYF.

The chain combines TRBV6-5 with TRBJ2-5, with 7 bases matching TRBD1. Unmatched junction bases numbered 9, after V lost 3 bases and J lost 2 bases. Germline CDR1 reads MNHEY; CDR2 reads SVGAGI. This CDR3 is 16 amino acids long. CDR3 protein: CASSYARTGQQETQYF. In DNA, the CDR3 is TGTGCCAGCAGTTATGCCCGGACAGGACAGCAAGAGACCCAGTACTTC.

DNA for the CDR3: TGTGCCAGCAGTTACTTGGTGGGGGCGAACACTGAAGCTTTCTTT. It yields the protein CASSYLVGANTEAFF. V and J are TRBV6-5 and TRBJ1-1; maybe TRBD1 (6 bases). Germline CDR1 is MNHEY and CDR2 is SVGAGI. The CDR3 consists of 15 residues. Trimming took off 1 base at V and 1 base at J, with 10 bases between the two ends.

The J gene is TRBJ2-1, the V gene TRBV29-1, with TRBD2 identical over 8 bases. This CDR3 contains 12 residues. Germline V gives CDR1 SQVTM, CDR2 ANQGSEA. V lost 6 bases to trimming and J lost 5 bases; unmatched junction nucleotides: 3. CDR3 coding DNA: TGCAGCGTCACTAGCGGAGACAATGAGCAGTTCTTC. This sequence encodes CSVTSGDNEQFF.

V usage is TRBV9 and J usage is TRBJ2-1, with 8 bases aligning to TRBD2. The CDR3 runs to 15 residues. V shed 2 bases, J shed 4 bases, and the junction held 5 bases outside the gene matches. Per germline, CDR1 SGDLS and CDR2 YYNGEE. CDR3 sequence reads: CASSVSGEEYNEQFF. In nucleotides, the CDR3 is TGTGCCAGCAGCGTTAGCGGGGAGGAATACAATGAGCAGTTCTTC.

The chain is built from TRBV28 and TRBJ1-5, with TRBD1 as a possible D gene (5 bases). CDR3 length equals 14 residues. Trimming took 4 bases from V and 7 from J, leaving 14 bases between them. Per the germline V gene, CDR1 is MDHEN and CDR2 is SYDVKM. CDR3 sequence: CASSWGDSTQPQHF. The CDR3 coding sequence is TGTGCCAGCAGTTGGGGGGATAGTACGCAGCCCCAGCATTTT.

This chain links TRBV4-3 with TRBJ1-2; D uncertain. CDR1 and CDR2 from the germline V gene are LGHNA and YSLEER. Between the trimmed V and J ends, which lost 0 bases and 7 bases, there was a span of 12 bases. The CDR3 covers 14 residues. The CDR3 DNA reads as TGCGCCAGCAGCCAAGATGCGGGTGTGGGTGGCTACACCTTC. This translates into CASSQDAGVGGYTF.

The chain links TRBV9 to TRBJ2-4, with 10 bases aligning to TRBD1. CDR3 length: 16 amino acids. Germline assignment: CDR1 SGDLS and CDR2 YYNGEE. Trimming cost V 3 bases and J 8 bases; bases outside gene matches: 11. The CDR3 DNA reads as TGTGCCAGCAGCGCCACGGGACAGGGGAGGGCGGACATTCAGTACTTC. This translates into CASSATGQGRADIQYF.

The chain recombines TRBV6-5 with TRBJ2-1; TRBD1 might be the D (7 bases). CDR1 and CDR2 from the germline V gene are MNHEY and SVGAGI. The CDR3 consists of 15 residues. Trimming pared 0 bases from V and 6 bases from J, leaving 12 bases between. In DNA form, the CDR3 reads TGTGCCAGCAGTTACTCACGGAGGGGGCCCAATGAGCAGTTCTTC. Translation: CASSYSRRGPNEQFF.

CDR3 sequence reads: CASSSQRASGGANEQFF. The CDR3 nucleotides are TGTGCCAGCAGCTCTCAGCGTGCTAGCGGGGGGGCGAATGAGCAGTTCTTC. The genes are TRBV7-8 and TRBJ2-1; 12 bases line up with TRBD2. Trimming removed 4 bases from V and 7 bases from J; junction bases left unmatched: 11. Germline assignment: CDR1 SGHVS and CDR2 FQNEAQ. This CDR3 is built from 17 residues.

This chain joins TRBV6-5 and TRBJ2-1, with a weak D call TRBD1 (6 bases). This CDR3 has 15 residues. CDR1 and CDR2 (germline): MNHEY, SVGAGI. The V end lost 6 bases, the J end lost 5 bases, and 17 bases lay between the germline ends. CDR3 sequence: CASSLQGPYDNEQFF. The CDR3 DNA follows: TGTGCCAGCAGCCTCCAGGGGCCCTATGACAATGAGCAGTTCTTC.

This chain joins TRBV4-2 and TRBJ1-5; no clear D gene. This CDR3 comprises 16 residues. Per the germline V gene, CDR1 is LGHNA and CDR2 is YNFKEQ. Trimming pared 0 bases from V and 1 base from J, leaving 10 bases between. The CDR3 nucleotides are TGTGCCAGCAGCCAAGAATATGGAGGGAGCAATCAGCCCCAGCATTTT. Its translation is CASSQEYGGSNQPQHF.

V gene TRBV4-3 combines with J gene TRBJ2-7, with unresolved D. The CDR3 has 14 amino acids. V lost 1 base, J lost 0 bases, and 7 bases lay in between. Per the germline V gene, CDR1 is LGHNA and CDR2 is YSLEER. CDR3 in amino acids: CASSQVGSSYEQYF. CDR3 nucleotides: TGCGCCAGCAGCCAAGTCGGGTCCTCCTACGAGCAGTACTTC.

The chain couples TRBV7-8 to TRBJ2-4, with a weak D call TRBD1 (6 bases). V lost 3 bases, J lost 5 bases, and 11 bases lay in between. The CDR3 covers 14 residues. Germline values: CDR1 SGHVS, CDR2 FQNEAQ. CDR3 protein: CASSFGTNQNIQYF. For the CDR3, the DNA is TGTGCCAGCAGCTTCGGGACAAATCAAAACATTCAGTACTTC.

This CDR3 reads CASSRGRAGEGYEQFF. CDR3 DNA: TGTGCCAGCAGTAGGGGAAGGGCGGGAGAGGGCTATGAGCAGTTCTTC. V gene TRBV6-6 combines with J gene TRBJ2-1, with 7 bases fitting TRBD2. CDR3 length: 16 residues. Per the germline V gene, CDR1 is MNHNY and CDR2 is SVGAGI (reference sequence). Trimming removed 5 bases from V and 8 bases from J; junction bases left unmatched: 15.

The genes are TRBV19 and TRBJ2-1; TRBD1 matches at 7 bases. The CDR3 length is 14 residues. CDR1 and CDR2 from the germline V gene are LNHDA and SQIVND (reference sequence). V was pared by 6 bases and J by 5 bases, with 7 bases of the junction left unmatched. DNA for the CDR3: TGTGCCAGTAGCCCCTGGGGACAGAACAATGAGCAGTTCTTC. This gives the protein CASSPWGQNNEQFF.

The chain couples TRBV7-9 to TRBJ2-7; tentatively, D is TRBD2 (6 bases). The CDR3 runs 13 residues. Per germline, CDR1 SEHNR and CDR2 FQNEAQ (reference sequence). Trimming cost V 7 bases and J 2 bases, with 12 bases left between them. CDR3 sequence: CASTIGGAYEQYF. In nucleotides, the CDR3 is TGTGCCAGCACTATCGGGGGAGCCTACGAGCAGTACTTC.